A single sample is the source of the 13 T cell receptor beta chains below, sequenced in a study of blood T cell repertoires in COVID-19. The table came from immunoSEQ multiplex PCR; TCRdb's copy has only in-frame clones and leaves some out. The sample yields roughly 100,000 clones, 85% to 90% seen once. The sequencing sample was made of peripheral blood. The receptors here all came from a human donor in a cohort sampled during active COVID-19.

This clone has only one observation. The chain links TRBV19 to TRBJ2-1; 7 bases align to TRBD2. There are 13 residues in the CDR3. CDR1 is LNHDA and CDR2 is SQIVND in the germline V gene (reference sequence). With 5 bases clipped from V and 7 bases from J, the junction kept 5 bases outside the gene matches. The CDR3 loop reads CASSPTGGNEQFF. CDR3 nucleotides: TGTGCCAGTAGTCCGACCGGGGGGAATGAGCAGTTCTTC.

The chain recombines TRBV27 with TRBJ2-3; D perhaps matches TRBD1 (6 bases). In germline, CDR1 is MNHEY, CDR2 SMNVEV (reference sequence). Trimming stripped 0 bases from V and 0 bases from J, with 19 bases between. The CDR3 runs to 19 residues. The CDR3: CASSLSGGWASASTDTQYF. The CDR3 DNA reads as TGTGCCAGCAGTTTATCTGGGGGCTGGGCCTCTGCGAGCACAGATACGCAGTATTTT.

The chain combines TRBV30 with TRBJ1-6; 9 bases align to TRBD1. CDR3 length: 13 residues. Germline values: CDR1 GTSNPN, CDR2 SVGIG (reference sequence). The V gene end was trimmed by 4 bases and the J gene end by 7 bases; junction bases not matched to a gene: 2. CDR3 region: CAWTGTGNSPLHF. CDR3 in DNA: TGTGCCTGGACCGGGACAGGGAATTCACCCCTCCACTTT.

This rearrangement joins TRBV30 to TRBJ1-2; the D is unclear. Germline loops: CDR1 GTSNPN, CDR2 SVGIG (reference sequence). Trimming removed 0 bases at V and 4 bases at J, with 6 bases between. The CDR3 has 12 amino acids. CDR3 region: CAWSVHSYGYTF. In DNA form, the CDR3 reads TGTGCCTGGAGTGTACACAGCTATGGCTACACCTTC.

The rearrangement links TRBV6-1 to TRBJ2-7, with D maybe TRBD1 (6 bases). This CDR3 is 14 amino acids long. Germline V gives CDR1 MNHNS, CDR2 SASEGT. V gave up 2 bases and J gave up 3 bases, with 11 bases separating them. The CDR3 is CASSEQNRDYEQYF. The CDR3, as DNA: TGTGCCAGCAGTGAACAAAACAGGGACTACGAGCAGTACTTC.

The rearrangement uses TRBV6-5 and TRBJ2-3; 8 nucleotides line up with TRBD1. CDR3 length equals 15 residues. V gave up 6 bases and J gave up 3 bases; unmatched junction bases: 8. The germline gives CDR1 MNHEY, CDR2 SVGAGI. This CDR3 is CASRDQGAHTDTQYF. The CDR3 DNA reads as TGTGCCAGCAGGGATCAGGGGGCGCATACAGATACGCAGTATTTT.

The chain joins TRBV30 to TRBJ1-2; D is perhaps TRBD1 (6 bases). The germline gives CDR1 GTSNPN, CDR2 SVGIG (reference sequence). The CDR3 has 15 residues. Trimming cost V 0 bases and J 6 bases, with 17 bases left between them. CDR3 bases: TGTGCCTGGAGTGTTGGGGCCAGGGGAGAGGATGGCTACACCTTC. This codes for CAWSVGARGEDGYTF.

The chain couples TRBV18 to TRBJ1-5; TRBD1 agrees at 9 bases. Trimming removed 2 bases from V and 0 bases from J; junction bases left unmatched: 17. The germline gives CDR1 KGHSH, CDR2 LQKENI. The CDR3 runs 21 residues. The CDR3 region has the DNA TGTGCCAGCTCACCATATACAATACAGGGGGCGATAAGTTATAGCAATCAGCCCCAGCATTTT. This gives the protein CASSPYTIQGAISYSNQPQHF.

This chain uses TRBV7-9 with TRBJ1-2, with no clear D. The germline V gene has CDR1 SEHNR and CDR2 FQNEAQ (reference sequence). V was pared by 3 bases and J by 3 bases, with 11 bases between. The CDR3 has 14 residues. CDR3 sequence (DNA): TGTGCCAGCAGCTTTTTAGCAGCTTACTATGGCTACACCTTC. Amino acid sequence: CASSFLAAYYGYTF.

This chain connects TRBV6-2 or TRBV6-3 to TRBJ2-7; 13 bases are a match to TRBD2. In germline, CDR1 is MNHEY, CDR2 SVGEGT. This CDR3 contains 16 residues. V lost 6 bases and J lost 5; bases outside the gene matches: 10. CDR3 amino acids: CASSATSGRTLHEQYF. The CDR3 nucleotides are TGTGCCAGCAGCGCGACTAGCGGGAGGACTCTCCACGAGCAGTACTTC.

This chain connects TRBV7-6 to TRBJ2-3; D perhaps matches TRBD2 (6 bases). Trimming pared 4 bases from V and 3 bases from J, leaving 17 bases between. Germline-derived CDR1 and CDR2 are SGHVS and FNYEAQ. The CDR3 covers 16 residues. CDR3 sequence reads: CASSSEVGEVTDTQYF. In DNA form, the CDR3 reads TGTGCCAGCAGCTCAGAAGTGGGGGAGGTTACAGATACGCAGTATTTT.

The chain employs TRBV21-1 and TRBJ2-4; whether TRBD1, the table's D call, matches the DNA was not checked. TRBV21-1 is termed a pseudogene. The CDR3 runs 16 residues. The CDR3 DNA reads TGTGCCAGCAGCGCGCGAACAGGGAAGGCCAAAAACATTCAGTACTTC. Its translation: CASSARTGKAKNIQYF.

DNA for the CDR3: TGTGCCAGCAGTTCGGGACAGGGGGCGTACGAGCAGTACTTC. It specifies CASSSGQGAYEQYF. J is TRBJ2-7 and V is TRBV28; 12 bases map to TRBD1. The CDR3 is made up of 14 amino acids. Germline CDR1 is MDHEN and CDR2 is SYDVKM. V lost 4 bases, J lost 4 bases, and 2 bases stayed unmatched.